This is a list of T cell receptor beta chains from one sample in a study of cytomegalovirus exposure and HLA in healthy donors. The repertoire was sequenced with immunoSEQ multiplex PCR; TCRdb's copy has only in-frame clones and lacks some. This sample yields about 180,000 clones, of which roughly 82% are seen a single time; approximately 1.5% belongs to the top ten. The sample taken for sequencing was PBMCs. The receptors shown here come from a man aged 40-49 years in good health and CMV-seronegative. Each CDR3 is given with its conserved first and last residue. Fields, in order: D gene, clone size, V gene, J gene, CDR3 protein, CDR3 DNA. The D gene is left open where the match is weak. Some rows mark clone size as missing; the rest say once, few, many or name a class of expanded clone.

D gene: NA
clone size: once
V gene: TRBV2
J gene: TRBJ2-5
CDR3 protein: CASSPQGLTQETQYF
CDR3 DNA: TGTGCCAGCAGTCCCCAGGGACTCACCCAAGAGACCCAGTACTTC

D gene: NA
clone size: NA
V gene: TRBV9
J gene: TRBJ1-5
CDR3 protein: CASSVGTGNQPQHF
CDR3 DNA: TGTGCCAGCAGCGTAGGCACCGGGAATCAGCCCCAGCATTTT

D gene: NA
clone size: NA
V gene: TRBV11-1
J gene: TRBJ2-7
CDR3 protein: CASSLTLGRVDEQYF
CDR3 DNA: TGTGCCAGCAGCTTAACACTGGGCAGGGTTGACGAGCAGTACTTC

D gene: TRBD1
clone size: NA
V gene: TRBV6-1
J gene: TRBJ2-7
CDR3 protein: CASNRDRAYEQYF
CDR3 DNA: TGTGCCAGCAACCGGGACAGGGCCTACGAGCAGTACTTC

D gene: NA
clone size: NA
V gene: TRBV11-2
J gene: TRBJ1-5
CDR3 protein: CASSLGLGNQPQHF
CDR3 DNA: TGTGCCAGCAGCTTAGGCTTAGGCAATCAGCCCCAGCATTTT

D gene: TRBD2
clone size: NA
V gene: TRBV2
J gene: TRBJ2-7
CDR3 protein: CASSDGTSRVEQYF
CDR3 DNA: TGTGCCAGCAGTGATGGGACTAGCAGGGTCGAGCAGTACTTC

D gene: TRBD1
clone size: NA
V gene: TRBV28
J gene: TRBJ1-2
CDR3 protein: CASSFPGGANYGYTF
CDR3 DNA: TGTGCCAGCAGTTTTCCAGGGGGCGCTAACTATGGCTACACCTTC

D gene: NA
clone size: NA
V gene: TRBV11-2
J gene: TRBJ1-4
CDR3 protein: CASTIRSPIINEKLFF
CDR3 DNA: TGTGCCAGCACCATCAGGTCACCGATTATTAATGAAAAACTGTTTTTT

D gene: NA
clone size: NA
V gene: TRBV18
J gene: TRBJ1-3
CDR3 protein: CASSPPGGTAIYF
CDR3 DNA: TGTGCCAGCTCACCACCGGGAGGGACCGCCATATATTTT

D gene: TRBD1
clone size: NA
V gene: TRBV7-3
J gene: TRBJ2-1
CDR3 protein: CASSSPDRVASNEQFF
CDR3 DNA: TGTGCCAGCAGCTCACCCGACAGGGTTGCTAGCAATGAGCAGTTCTTC

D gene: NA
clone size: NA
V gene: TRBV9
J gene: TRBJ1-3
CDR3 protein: CASSVTGFVSSGNTIYF
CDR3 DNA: TGTGCCAGCAGCGTAACAGGGTTTGTTAGCTCTGGAAACACCATATATTTT

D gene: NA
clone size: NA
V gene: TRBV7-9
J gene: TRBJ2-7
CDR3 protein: CASSLTGRSLEQYF
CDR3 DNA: TGTGCCAGCAGCTTAACCGGGAGATCTCTCGAGCAGTACTTC

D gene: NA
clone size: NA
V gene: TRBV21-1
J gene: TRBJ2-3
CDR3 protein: CASSTFTDTQYF
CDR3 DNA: TGTGCCAGCAGCACCTTCACAGATACGCAGTATTTT